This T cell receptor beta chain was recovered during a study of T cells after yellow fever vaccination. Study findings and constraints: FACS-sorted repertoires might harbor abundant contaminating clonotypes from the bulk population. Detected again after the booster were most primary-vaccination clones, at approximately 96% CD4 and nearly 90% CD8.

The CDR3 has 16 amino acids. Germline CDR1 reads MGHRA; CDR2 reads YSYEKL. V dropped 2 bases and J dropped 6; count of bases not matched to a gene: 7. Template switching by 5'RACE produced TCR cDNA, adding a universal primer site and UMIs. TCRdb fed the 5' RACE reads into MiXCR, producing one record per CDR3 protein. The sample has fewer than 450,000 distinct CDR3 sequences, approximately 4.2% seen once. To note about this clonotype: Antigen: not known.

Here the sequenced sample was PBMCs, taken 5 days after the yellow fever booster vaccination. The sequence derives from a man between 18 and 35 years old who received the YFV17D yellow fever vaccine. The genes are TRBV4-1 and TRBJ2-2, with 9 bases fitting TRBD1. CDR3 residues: CASSQTGTGSSGELFF. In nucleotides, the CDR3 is TGCGCCAGCAGCCAAACCGGGACAGGGAGTTCCGGGGAGCTGTTTTTT.